Presented here are 21 T cell receptor beta chains from one specimen sequenced in a study of pediatric ulcerative colitis. Clones were read by immunoSEQ multiplex PCR, and TCRdb kept only the in-frame ones, dropping some. The data hold over 45,000 clones, with 78% observed a single time. The rectum was sampled with one to two pinch biopsies at colonoscopy. The sequencing sample was made of gut tissue. The receptor source for this set is a girl aged 5-17 years with moderate ulcerative colitis.

The chain couples TRBV28 to TRBJ1-4; 7 positions agree with TRBD1. V lost 5 bases and J lost 5; bases outside the gene matches: 8. The CDR3 contains 15 residues. Germline V gene data show CDR1 as MDHEN and CDR2 as SYDVKM. The CDR3 protein is CASSQGGRKNEKLFF. CDR3 in DNA: TGTGCCAGCAGTCAGGGGGGCAGGAAGAATGAAAAACTGTTTTTT.

The chain joins TRBV19 to TRBJ1-2, with D possibly matching TRBD1 (6 bases). Trimming left V 3 bases short and J 5 bases short, with 10 bases between. CDR1 is LNHDA, CDR2 SQIVND, per germline (reference sequence). This CDR3 spans 13 amino acids. CDR3 amino acids: CASSIRTDYGYTF. The CDR3 bases are TGTGCCAGTAGTATCCGGACAGATTATGGCTACACCTTC.

V and J are TRBV19 and TRBJ1-5; a possible D gene is TRBD1 (6 bases). V lost 6 bases and J lost 7, with 16 bases in between. CDR1 and CDR2 (germline): LNHDA, SQIVND (reference sequence). The CDR3 spans 14 residues. The CDR3 loop is CASRLQGFNQPQHF. The CDR3, as DNA: TGTGCCAGTAGACTACAGGGATTTAACCAGCCCCAGCATTTT. The entire variable domain, with the rest obtained from reference TRBV19 and TRBJ1-5, is as follows: DGGITQSPKYLFRKEGQNVTLSCEQNLNHDAMYWYRQDPGQGLRLIYYSQIVNDFQKGDIAEGYSVSREKKESFPLTVTSAQKNPTAFYLCASRLQGFNQPQHFGDGTRLSIL.

V and J are TRBV30 and TRBJ2-7, with TRBD1 matching over 11 bases. With V trimmed by 5 bases and J by 8 bases, 8 bases remained unmatched. Germline V gene data show CDR1 as GTSNPN and CDR2 as SVGIG (reference sequence). This CDR3 region has 13 residues. The CDR3 sequence is CAWGRDRGGKQYF. The CDR3 nucleotides read TGTGCCTGGGGCCGGGACAGGGGGGGTAAGCAGTACTTC.

The rearrangement joins TRBV18 to TRBJ2-1; 10 positions match TRBD2. The length of the CDR3 is 16 residues. Germline V gene data show CDR1 as KGHSH and CDR2 as LQKENI. Trimming removed 2 bases from V and 7 bases from J; junction bases left unmatched: 8. This CDR3 is CASSPVLGTSVNEQFF. DNA for the CDR3: TGTGCCAGCTCACCAGTTCTGGGGACTAGCGTGAATGAGCAGTTCTTC.

The CDR3 protein is CASSLAATAYGYTF. DNA of the CDR3: TGTGCCAGCAGCTTGGCCGCGACAGCTTATGGCTACACCTTC. The chain couples TRBV5-4 to TRBJ1-2, with D possibly matching TRBD1 (5 bases). The V end lost 0 bases, the J end lost 5 bases, and 11 bases lay between the germline ends. The CDR3 extends over 14 amino acids. The V gene's germline CDR1 is SGHNT and CDR2 YYREEE (reference sequence).

V gene TRBV28 combines with J gene TRBJ1-4; D uncertain. Trimming stripped 3 bases from V and 10 bases from J, with 15 bases between. Germline V CDR1 and CDR2: MDHEN, SYDVKM. The length of the CDR3 is 14 residues. CDR3 in DNA: TGTGCCAGCAGTTTCGGGCCTATGGCTGGAAAACTGTTTTTT. Translating it yields CASSFGPMAGKLFF.

The V gene is TRBV19, the J gene TRBJ1-1; TRBD1 matches 7 bases. Germline V gene lookup returns CDR1 LNHDA and CDR2 SQIVND (reference sequence). V lost 6 bases and J lost 1; bases outside the gene matches: 8. CDR3 length: 15 residues. Here the CDR3 reads CASRRQGGKNTEAFF. DNA for the CDR3: TGTGCCAGTAGGAGACAGGGAGGGAAGAACACTGAAGCTTTCTTT. Complete variable domain (other parts from reference TRBV19 and TRBJ1-1): DGGITQSPKYLFRKEGQNVTLSCEQNLNHDAMYWYRQDPGQGLRLIYYSQIVNDFQKGDIAEGYSVSREKKESFPLTVTSAQKNPTAFYLCASRRQGGKNTEAFFGQGTRLTVV.

The genes are TRBV6-1 and TRBJ1-6; TRBD1 might be the D (5 bases). Germline V lookup: CDR1 MNHNS, CDR2 SASEGT. Trimming took 0 bases from V and 13 from J, leaving 16 bases between them. The CDR3 sequence is 15 residues long. The CDR3 DNA reads TGTGCCAGCAGTGAAGCGTCGGGGCCCGTGGTTCCCCTCCACTTT. Its translation is CASSEASGPVVPLHF.

CDR3 region: CASSPGTGEQYF. The CDR3 DNA reads TGTGCCAGCAGCCCGGGGACGGGCGAGCAGTACTTC. This chain uses TRBV7-3 with TRBJ2-7; either TRBD1 or TRBD2 may fit D (5 bases each). V dropped 5 bases and J dropped 6 bases, with 11 bases sitting between them. This CDR3 has 12 amino acids. Germline-derived CDR1 and CDR2 are SGHTA and FQGTGA.

The table lists this clone with a count of one. The V call is TRBV28, the J call TRBJ2-7; possibly TRBD2 for D (7 bases). Germline V gene lookup returns CDR1 MDHEN and CDR2 SYDVKM. This CDR3 spans 16 amino acids. Trimming shortened V by 5 bases and J by 7 bases, and 24 bases separated the two germline ends. This CDR3 reads CASSPPSWGGPREQYF. CDR3 bases: TGTGCCAGCAGTCCCCCCTCGTGGGGGGGGCCTCGGGAGCAGTACTTC.

The genes are TRBV5-1 and TRBJ2-2; perhaps D is TRBD1 or TRBD2 (5 bases each). CDR1 is SGHRS and CDR2 is YFSETQ in the germline V gene. V lost 8 bases to trimming and J lost 1 base, with 12 bases between them. The CDR3 runs to 14 residues. This CDR3 is CASQGGLNTGELFF. In nucleotides, the CDR3 is TGCGCCAGTCAGGGCGGGTTGAACACCGGGGAGCTGTTTTTT.

In its sample, this clone is medium-sized (0.01 to 0.1%). The V gene is TRBV6-5, the J gene TRBJ2-7, with 8 bases lining up with TRBD1. The CDR3 is 15 amino acids. With V trimmed by 2 bases and J by 4 bases, 7 bases remained unmatched. Germline CDR1 reads MNHEY; CDR2 reads SVGAGI. Written as DNA, the CDR3 is TGTGCCAGCAGTTACCGGAGGACAGGGCAGTACGAGCAGTACTTC. The encoded protein is CASSYRRTGQYEQYF.

This sequence joins TRBV6-1 and TRBJ2-2; D ambiguous. The CDR3 loop spans 15 amino acids. Germline values: CDR1 MNHNS, CDR2 SASEGT. Between the trimmed V and J ends, which lost 6 bases and 0 bases, there was a span of 11 bases. This chain's CDR3 is CASRVMAPNTGELFF. CDR3 nucleotides: TGTGCCAGCAGGGTCATGGCCCCGAACACCGGGGAGCTGTTTTTT.

The chain uses TRBV9 and TRBJ1-1, with a weak D call TRBD1 (6 bases). The germline V and J ends were trimmed by 3 bases and 6 bases, with 15 bases remaining between them. The CDR3 is 14 residues long. The germline V gene encodes CDR1 SGDLS and CDR2 YYNGEE. CDR3 DNA: TGTGCCAGCAGCGAAGACTACAGGGCTGCTGAAGCTTTCTTT. Encoded protein: CASSEDYRAAEAFF.

The gene calls are TRBV6-5 and TRBJ1-1; TRBD1 agrees at 7 bases. Germline trimming cut 0 bases from V and 7 bases from J; bases unmatched to any gene: 5. The CDR3 length is 14 residues. Germline V gene data show CDR1 as MNHEY and CDR2 as SVGAGI. DNA for the CDR3: TGTGCCAGCAGTTACTCAACAGGGGCCCGTGAAGCTTTCTTT. Translation: CASSYSTGAREAFF.

The chain combines TRBV7-2 with TRBJ1-5; a possible D gene is TRBD1 (6 bases). V shed 1 base and J shed 0 bases, with 10 bases lying between them. This CDR3 has 16 residues. Germline loops: CDR1 SGHTA, CDR2 FQGNSA. The CDR3 nucleotides are TGTGCCAGCAGCTTAGGGACAGCCTATAGCAATCAGCCCCAGCATTTT. It translates to CASSLGTAYSNQPQHF.

This clone is a singleton in its sample. DNA of the CDR3: TGTGCCAGCAGTTCGGTGAACACTGAAGCTTTCTTT. Protein sequence: CASSSVNTEAFF. The chain couples TRBV6-1 to TRBJ1-1, with no clear D. CDR3 length: 12 residues. Germline CDR1 is MNHNS and CDR2 is SASEGT. Trimming cost V 5 bases and J 0 bases, with 4 bases left between them.

CDR3 DNA: TGTGCCAGCAGTGAGCCCCTGGCAGGCCTCTCCTACGAGCAGTACTTC. It encodes CASSEPLAGLSYEQYF. The chain links TRBV6-1 to TRBJ2-7, with no clear D. In germline, CDR1 is MNHNS, CDR2 SASEGT. This CDR3 region has 16 residues. V was clipped by 3 bases and J by 0 bases, with 15 bases between them.

This rearrangement joins TRBV11-3 to TRBJ2-1; D call uncertain. There are 13 residues in the CDR3. Germline V gene lookup returns CDR1 SGHNT and CDR2 YENEEA. V lost 3 bases to trimming and J lost 8 bases, with 11 bases between them. CDR3 DNA sequence: TGTGCCAGCAGCTTGGGTAACCACGATGAGCAGTTCTTC. Protein: CASSLGNHDEQFF.

V and J are TRBV11-2 and TRBJ2-1; 7 positions agree with TRBD2. The germline V gene encodes CDR1 SGHAT and CDR2 FQNNGV. J was trimmed by 8 bases and V by 5 bases; bases with no gene match: 18. The CDR3 sequence is 17 residues long. The CDR3 reads CASSPLLGGGRFDEQFF. CDR3 DNA sequence: TGTGCCAGCAGCCCCCTTTTGGGGGGAGGGCGGTTTGATGAGCAGTTCTTC.